These 10 T cell receptor beta chains were all obtained from the same sample, sequenced in a study of T cells after posttransplantation cyclophosphamide. TCRdb's table, derived via immunoSEQ multiplex PCR, lists solely in-frame clones and lacks some. Altogether around 26,000 clones were found in the sample, and no singletons occur. Sequenced: PBMCs. These receptors originate from a woman in her forties or fifties in good health, CMV-negative, and a related stem cell transplant donor.

This clone was detected many times. This chain uses TRBV5-1 with TRBJ1-5, with 8 bases fitting TRBD1. This CDR3 is 18 amino acids long. In germline, CDR1 is SGHRS, CDR2 YFSETQ. Unmatched junction bases numbered 10, after V lost 0 bases and J lost 2 bases. CDR3 residues: CASSLAPRGRLRNQPQHF. CDR3 DNA sequence: TGCGCCAGCAGCTTGGCCCCCAGGGGGCGGCTTCGCAATCAGCCCCAGCATTTT.

Ten or more counts support this clone. The chain uses TRBV19 and TRBJ2-1, with 11 bases fitting TRBD2. J was trimmed by 11 bases and V by 6 bases; bases with no gene match: 9. Germline-derived CDR1 and CDR2 are LNHDA and SQIVND (reference sequence). This CDR3 is built from 14 residues. CDR3 in DNA: TGTGCCAGTAGCTCCACGAGACTAGCGGGACAGCAGTTCTTC. It codes for CASSSTRLAGQQFF.

This clone has ten or more counts. This chain connects TRBV19 to TRBJ2-7, with unresolved D. CDR1 and CDR2 (germline): LNHDA, SQIVND (reference sequence). The CDR3 is made up of 13 amino acids. V lost 1 base and J lost 3, with 7 bases in between. The CDR3 DNA reads as TGTGCCAGTAGTATAGGTCCCGGCTACGAGCAGTACTTC. The encoded protein is CASSIGPGYEQYF.

This clone has a count of ten or more. CDR3 sequence reads: CASSDSLARSTGELFF. The CDR3 DNA reads as TGTGCCAGCAGTGATAGCCTAGCGCGTAGCACCGGGGAGCTGTTTTTT. This rearrangement joins TRBV6-1 to TRBJ2-2; D is perhaps TRBD2 (6 bases). V was cut by 3 bases and J by 4 bases, with 15 bases left in between. There are 16 residues in the CDR3. Germline CDR1 and CDR2: MNHNS and SASEGT.

This clone was found many times. CDR3 residues: CASSSSQSQGHYGYTF. The CDR3 nucleotides read TGTGCCAGCAGTTCCTCCCAATCGCAGGGGCACTATGGCTACACCTTC. V usage is TRBV7-9 and J usage is TRBJ1-2; D is possibly TRBD1 (6 bases). Trimming cost V 6 bases and J 3 bases, with 20 bases left between them. CDR1 and CDR2 from the germline V gene are SEHNR and FQNEAQ (reference sequence). This CDR3 is 16 amino acids long.

The genes are TRBV29-1 and TRBJ2-5; tentatively, D is TRBD2 (5 bases). The DNA end favors TRBJ2-7, so the J call may be wrong. Germline assignment: CDR1 SQVTM and CDR2 ANQGSEA. The CDR3 runs 14 residues. The CDR3 DNA reads TGCAGCGTTGAAGATCGAGGGAGCTCCTACGAGCAGTACTTC. It specifies CSVEDRGSSYEQYF.

This clone was recorded at least ten times. This rearrangement joins TRBV5-4 to TRBJ1-3, with D perhaps TRBD1 (5 bases). V gave up 4 bases and J gave up 0 bases, with 11 bases separating them. This CDR3 has 15 amino acids. Germline CDR1 SGHNT, CDR2 YYREEE (reference sequence). For the CDR3, the DNA is TGTGCCAGCAGCACCCAGGGCCTCTCTGGAAACACCATATATTTT. Amino acid sequence: CASSTQGLSGNTIYF. Looking up the rest from reference TRBV5-4 and TRBJ1-3 gives the full variable domain: ETGVTQSPTHLIKTRGQQVTLRCSSQSGHNTVSWYQQALGQGPQFIFQYYREEENGRGNFPPRFSGLQFPNYSSELNVNALELDDSALYLCASSTQGLSGNTIYFGEGSWLTVV.

This clone was seen repeatedly, ten times or more. The chain's CDR3 is CASRPQGPRPNTGELFF. CDR3 DNA sequence: TGTGCCAGTAGACCACAGGGGCCCCGCCCGAACACCGGGGAGCTGTTTTTT. The chain uses TRBV19 and TRBJ2-2; 7 nucleotides agree with TRBD1. The CDR3 consists of 17 residues. Germline V gene sequence: CDR1 LNHDA, CDR2 SQIVND (reference sequence). V was pared by 6 bases and J by 0 bases, with 10 bases of the junction left unmatched.

This clone showed up many times. The V gene is TRBV5-1, the J gene TRBJ1-2; 10 nucleotides agree with TRBD1. The germline CDR1 and CDR2 sequences are SGHRS and YFSETQ. The CDR3 loop spans 14 amino acids. V lost 2 bases to trimming and J lost 6 bases; unmatched junction nucleotides: 4. CDR3: CASSLPTGGDGYTF. CDR3 sequence (DNA): TGCGCCAGCAGCTTACCGACAGGGGGCGATGGCTACACCTTC.

This clone was counted at least ten times. The chain couples TRBV13 to TRBJ2-1; the match to TRBD2 covers 13 bases. The trim removed 5 bases at V and 10 bases at J, leaving 11 bases unmatched. Germline V gives CDR1 PRHDT, CDR2 FYEKMQ (reference sequence). CDR3 length equals 16 residues. This chain's CDR3 is CASSLATSGRAEEQFF. The CDR3 DNA reads TGTGCCAGCAGCCTAGCCACTAGCGGGAGGGCGGAAGAGCAGTTCTTC.